Detailed here is one TCR beta chain. Per germline, CDR1 SGDLS and CDR2 YYNGEE. The CDR3 consists of 14 residues. Trimming cost V 2 bases and J 3 bases, with 11 bases left between them. This sample is drawn from a study of cytomegalovirus exposure and HLA in healthy donors. The PCR contained 60 Vbeta and 13 Jbeta primers. TCRdb's copy holds only in-frame clones and misses some; the assay was immunoSEQ multiplex PCR. This table holds some 190,000 clones, roughly nine tenths found once. This receptor was taken from a boy aged 2 to 10 in good health and CMV-seronegative. The gene calls are TRBV9 and TRBJ1-2; D call uncertain. Input material: PBMCs. CDR3 nucleotides: TGTGCCAGCAGCGTTCAGGCTATAGACTATGGCTACACCTTC. Protein product: CASSVQAIDYGYTF.